These 20 T cell receptor beta chains came from one sample sequenced in a study of blood T cell repertoires in COVID-19. Some clones are missing from TCRdb's copy, which holds only in-frame ones; the method was immunoSEQ multiplex PCR. The table lists some 140,000 clones, roughly 81% of them singletons. Sequenced sample: peripheral blood. These receptors were taken from a human donor in a cohort sampled during active COVID-19.

The chain is built from TRBV3-1 (or the pseudogene TRBV3-2) and TRBJ1-3; tentative D call: TRBD1 (6 bases). This CDR3 spans 16 amino acids. The germline CDR1 and CDR2 sequences are LGHDT and YNNKEL (reference sequence). V shed 7 bases and J shed 2 bases, with 18 bases lying between them. The CDR3 here is CASTIRPGAAGNTIYF. As DNA, the CDR3 is TGTGCCAGCACCATTAGACCAGGGGCGGCTGGAAACACCATATATTTT.

The CDR3 region is CASRGNRQGVYEQYF. In DNA, the CDR3 is TGCGCCAGCAGAGGGAATAGACAGGGGGTTTACGAGCAGTACTTC. The chain carries TRBV4-1 and TRBJ2-7; TRBD1 aligns across 9 bases. The CDR3 is made up of 15 amino acids. Trimming cost V 6 bases and J 4 bases; bases outside gene matches: 10. Germline values: CDR1 MGHRA, CDR2 YSYEKL.

V and J are TRBV9 and TRBJ2-5; TRBD2 is a possible D gene (6 bases). Germline CDR1 is SGDLS and CDR2 is YYNGEE. This CDR3 has 16 residues. Trimming removed 3 bases from V and 5 bases from J, with 20 bases in between. The CDR3 reads CASSAGWGEVGETQYF. As DNA, the CDR3 is TGTGCCAGCAGCGCGGGATGGGGGGAGGTTGGGGAGACCCAGTACTTC.

The chain is built from TRBV29-1 and TRBJ2-1; TRBD2 is a possible D gene (7 bases). The CDR3 length is 12 residues. Germline CDR1 SQVTM, CDR2 ANQGSEA. Deletions cut 8 bases from V and 7 bases from J, with 15 bases between. CDR3 loop: CSHEGGVNEQFF. DNA for the CDR3: TGCAGCCACGAGGGGGGGGTAAATGAGCAGTTCTTC.

The chain employs TRBV5-6 and TRBJ2-3, with a possible D match to TRBD1 (5 bases). Trimming took 2 bases from V and 0 from J, leaving 13 bases between them. The V gene's germline CDR1 is SGHDT and CDR2 YYEEEE. The CDR3 extends over 16 amino acids. CDR3 nucleotide sequence: TGTGCCAGCAGCTTTATTGCAGGGATTAGCACAGATACGCAGTATTTT. Protein: CASSFIAGISTDTQYF.

The chain recombines TRBV6-1 with TRBJ1-2, with D unclear. V lost 3 bases and J lost 5, with 10 bases in between. Looked up from germline, CDR1 is MNHNS and CDR2 is SASEGT. The CDR3 has 13 residues. In nucleotides, the CDR3 is TGTGCCAGCAGTGACGTGTCCGGGTATGGCTACACCTTC. Translated, it gives CASSDVSGYGYTF.

The chain couples TRBV6-1 to TRBJ1-2; D remains unclear. In germline, CDR1 is MNHNS, CDR2 SASEGT. The CDR3 spans 14 residues. The ends were cut back, 2 bases at V and 0 bases at J, with 7 bases in the middle. The CDR3 sequence is CASSEITANYGYTF. The CDR3 nucleotides are TGTGCCAGCAGTGAAATCACAGCTAACTATGGCTACACCTTC.

CDR3 loop: CASDQEGSSYNEQFF. The DNA for the CDR3 is TGTGCCAGCGACCAGGAGGGAAGCTCCTACAATGAGCAGTTCTTC. The chain joins TRBV7-8 to TRBJ2-1, with D possibly being TRBD2 (6 bases). This CDR3 has 15 amino acids. V lost 8 bases, J lost 0 bases, and 14 bases lay in between. From germline, CDR1 is SGHVS and CDR2 FQNEAQ.

The CDR3 here is CASTSGGAYNEQFF. The CDR3 nucleotides are TGTGCCAGCACCTCCGGGGGGGCCTACAATGAGCAGTTCTTC. The chain links TRBV3-1 (or the pseudogene TRBV3-2) to TRBJ2-1; 8 bases line up with TRBD2. CDR1 and CDR2 from the germline V gene are LGHDT and YNNKEL (reference sequence). V trimming: 7 bases; J trimming: 2 bases; junction bases outside the gene matches: 4. The CDR3 is 14 amino acids.

This clone was counted once. CDR3 bases: TGTGCCAGCAGCCAGGATAGGACTTCACTTACGCAGTATTTT. It yields the protein CASSQDRTSLTQYF. The chain recombines TRBV4-2 with TRBJ2-3, with a possible D match to TRBD2 (5 bases). This CDR3 contains 14 residues. Germline CDR1 and CDR2: LGHNA and YNFKEQ. V lost 3 bases and J 8 bases, leaving 15 bases between the germline ends.

The V call is TRBV12-5, the J call TRBJ2-1, with 8 bases fitting TRBD1. This CDR3 is built from 18 residues. The junction had 14 bases not matched to a gene; V was cut back by 3 bases and J by 4 bases. In germline, CDR1 is LGHNT, CDR2 FRNRAP. The CDR3 here is CASGFIGQGARLYNEQFF. The CDR3 bases are TGTGCTAGTGGTTTTATCGGTCAGGGGGCACGTTTATACAATGAGCAGTTCTTC.

This chain connects TRBV19 to TRBJ2-7; 14 bases line up with TRBD2. The V gene end was trimmed by 4 bases and the J gene end by 6 bases; junction bases not matched to a gene: 8. CDR3 length equals 16 residues. CDR1 LNHDA and CDR2 SQIVND come from the germline V gene (reference sequence). The chain's CDR3 is CASSTTSGGARREQYF. CDR3 bases: TGTGCCAGTAGTACGACTAGCGGGGGGGCGCGTCGCGAGCAGTACTTC. Full variable domain (missing parts from reference TRBV19 and TRBJ2-7): DGGITQSPKYLFRKEGQNVTLSCEQNLNHDAMYWYRQDPGQGLRLIYYSQIVNDFQKGDIAEGYSVSREKKESFPLTVTSAQKNPTAFYLCASSTTSGGARREQYFGPGTRLTVT.

In its sample, this clone was seen once. The rearrangement joins TRBV9 to TRBJ1-1; no reliable D call. The V gene's germline CDR1 is SGDLS and CDR2 YYNGEE. V gave up 5 bases and J gave up 1 base, with 15 bases separating them. The CDR3 consists of 15 residues. CDR3 DNA sequence: TGTGCCAGCAGGAGTGATTTCCGTTGGAACACTGAAGCTTTCTTT. Encoded protein: CASRSDFRWNTEAFF.

The rearrangement links TRBV12-3 or TRBV12-4 to TRBJ2-7, with a weak D call TRBD1 (6 bases). The CDR3 covers 12 residues. Deletions cut 5 bases from V and 6 bases from J, with 11 bases between. CDR3 protein: CASSPTGSEQYF. The CDR3 coding sequence is TGTGCCAGCAGTCCAACAGGGAGCGAGCAGTACTTC.

The chain is built from TRBV25-1 and TRBJ2-3, with a weak D call TRBD2 (6 bases). V gave up 2 bases and J gave up 0 bases, with 12 bases separating them. This CDR3 is built from 16 residues. Germline CDR1 is MGHDK and CDR2 is SYGVNS. CDR3 coding DNA: TGTGCCAGCAGTGAACCCACTAGCTATAGCACAGATACGCAGTATTTT. Protein product: CASSEPTSYSTDTQYF.

The CDR3 nucleotides read TGTGCCAGCAGCCAACGCGGGGGGGGGAATGAGCAGTACTTC. This sequence encodes CASSQRGGGNEQYF. The rearrangement joins TRBV3-1 (or the pseudogene TRBV3-2) to TRBJ2-7; 9 nucleotides agree with TRBD2. This CDR3 has 14 amino acids. Unmatched junction bases numbered 6, after V lost 2 bases and J lost 7 bases. Germline CDR1 LGHDT, CDR2 YNNKEL (reference sequence).

V usage is TRBV27 and J usage is TRBJ2-7; 11 nucleotides match TRBD1. CDR1 and CDR2 from the germline V gene are MNHEY and SMNVEV (reference sequence). The CDR3 runs 15 residues. Trimming at V came to 3 bases and at J to 7 bases, leaving 8 bases not matched to a gene. The CDR3 nucleotides are TGTGCCAGCAGTTTCTTACCGGGACAGGGGGATGAGCAGTACTTC. Its protein is CASSFLPGQGDEQYF.

This clone has a single count. J is TRBJ2-5 and V is TRBV4-2; 12 bases are shared with TRBD2. The CDR3 is made up of 15 amino acids. V was pared by 4 bases and J by 5 bases, with 5 bases of the junction left unmatched. Germline CDR1 is LGHNA and CDR2 is YNFKEQ. CDR3 DNA: TGTGCCAGCAGCCCCGGACTAGCGGGGAGGGAGACCCAGTACTTC. Translation gives CASSPGLAGRETQYF.

This chain connects TRBV19 to TRBJ1-3, with no clear D. V lost 6 bases and J 0 bases, leaving 12 bases between the germline ends. Germline values: CDR1 LNHDA, CDR2 SQIVND (reference sequence). CDR3 length: 15 amino acids. The CDR3 protein is CASRAPGSSGNTIYF. The CDR3 DNA reads as TGTGCCAGTAGGGCCCCCGGGAGCTCTGGAAACACCATATATTTT.

In its sample, this clone was seen a few times. The rearrangement links TRBV4-1 to TRBJ1-6; D remains ambiguous. V lost 1 base and J 4 bases, leaving 14 bases between the germline ends. Per germline, CDR1 MGHRA and CDR2 YSYEKL. CDR3 length: 17 residues. The CDR3 spells CASSQGESIGYNSPLHF. DNA of the CDR3: TGCGCCAGCAGCCAAGGGGAGTCAATTGGATATAATTCACCCCTCCACTTT.